Each of the 2 T cell receptor beta chains below was sequenced from the same sample in a study of Tregs in tolerant kidney transplant recipients. Here immunoSEQ multiplex PCR was the method, and the copy in TCRdb shows in-frame clones only, minus some. In the table there are roughly 250,000 clones, around 82% of which are singletons. The sample consisted of CD4+ T cells from blood. The receptors were gathered from a human donor in good health.

The CDR3 loop reads CASSQSTPAMNTEAFF. The CDR3 region has the DNA TGTGCCAGCAGCCAAAGCACGCCGGCCATGAACACTGAAGCTTTCTTT. V is TRBV4-2 and J is TRBJ1-1; no reliable D call. V was shortened by 2 bases and J by 0 bases, with 13 bases between the two germline ends. The V gene's germline CDR1 is LGHNA and CDR2 YNFKEQ. This CDR3 has 16 amino acids.

This clone was seen only a few times. CDR3 bases: TGCGCCAGCGGTACTAACACCGGGGAGCTGTTTTTT. Protein sequence: CASGTNTGELFF. The chain joins TRBV5-1 to TRBJ2-2; D is undetermined. The V gene lost 7 bases and the J gene lost 2 bases, with 6 bases spanning the gap. This CDR3 spans 12 amino acids. Germline CDR1 SGHRS, CDR2 YFSETQ.